Detailed here is one T cell receptor beta chain. These data originate in a study of blood T cell repertoires in COVID-19. Looking at the study overall: Sources were T cells, B-cell-depleted T cells, or PBMCs; the material itself was cDNA or gDNA.

With 7 bases clipped from V and 7 bases from J, the junction kept 11 bases outside the gene matches. CDR3 length: 14 amino acids. Per germline, CDR1 MNHEY and CDR2 SVGAGI. Original methodology: Amplified reference gene primers provided the basis for estimating nucleated cell counts. Sequencing used immunoSEQ multiplex PCR; TCRdb keeps in-frame clones, though not all of them. D and trimming were read from the DNA, whereas the V and J calls and clone size are those reported in that table. The sample has some 42,000 clones; 90% are singletons. The clonotype originates from a man in his fifties or sixties with active COVID-19. The sample was peripheral blood. The V and J genes are TRBV6-5 and TRBJ1-2; 8 nucleotides agree with TRBD1. The CDR3 sequence is CASTLVSGGSGYTF. DNA of the CDR3: TGTGCCAGCACTCTCGTATCAGGGGGCTCTGGCTACACCTTC.